A selection of T cell receptor beta chains follows, all from one sample in a study of blood T cell repertoires in COVID-19. TCRdb's table, derived via immunoSEQ multiplex PCR, lists solely in-frame clones and lacks some. The sample carries about 52,000 clones, roughly 87% recorded once. Specimen: peripheral blood. All receptors come from a human donor with active COVID-19. The donor label of this sample is uncertain. Both conserved end residues are part of each CDR3. A D gene is named only where the DNA matches it firmly. Where a row states a size, it is once, few, many or the class of an expanded clone; other rows omit it.

D gene | J gene | V gene | clone size | CDR3 DNA | CDR3 protein
TRBD1 | TRBJ1-2 | TRBV19 | . | TGTGCCAGTAGTATCTCCAGGGGGGACGGCTACACCTTC | CASSISRGDGYTF
TRBD1 | TRBJ1-1 | TRBV7-8 | . | TGTGCCAGCAGCTCCGGGACAGGGGGCTACACTGAAGCTTTCTTT | CASSSGTGGYTEAFF
. | TRBJ1-1 | TRBV7-9 | . | TGTGCCAGCAACCCAGACGGAGTTGGGTTGAGCGCTGAAGCTTTCTTT | CASNPDGVGLSAEAFF
TRBD2 | TRBJ2-5 | TRBV12-3/TRBV12-4 | . | TGTGCCAGCAGTTTAGGCGGGGGGGCCCAGTACTTC | CASSLGGGAQYF
. | TRBJ1-2 | TRBV11-2 | . | TGTGCCAGCAGCTTGATTGCAGGGGAAGGCTACACCTTC | CASSLIAGEGYTF
. | TRBJ1-3 | TRBV15 | . | TGTGCCACCAGCAGAGAAGCAGGTTCAGGAAACACCATATATTTT | CATSREAGSGNTIYF
TRBD1 | TRBJ1-2 | TRBV24-1 | few | TGTGCCACCAGAGCAACAGGGGGTGGCTACACCTTC | CATRATGGGYTF
TRBD1 | TRBJ1-2 | TRBV29-1 | . | TGCAGCGTTGGAGGGGGCGCAGGCTATGGCTACACCTTC | CSVGGGAGYGYTF
. | TRBJ1-5 | TRBV4-2 | . | TGTGCCAGCAGCCAAGATAAACAGGTCAATCAGCCCCAGCATTTT | CASSQDKQVNQPQHF
. | TRBJ2-5 | TRBV9 | . | TGTGCCAGCAGCGTAGGCAGCCACAGAGAGACCCAGTACTTC | CASSVGSHRETQYF
. | TRBJ2-5 | TRBV20-1 | once | TGCAGTGCTAGATCGGGGGAGACCCAGTACTTC | CSARSGETQYF
TRBD1 | TRBJ1-1 | TRBV7-2 | . | TGTGCCAGCAGCCTTATTGGGACAGGGTCGTCGGTGAACACTGAAGCTTTCTTT | CASSLIGTGSSVNTEAFF
TRBD2 | TRBJ2-1 | TRBV28 | . | TGTGCCAGCAGTTTATGGACTAGCGGGGGGACGTTCAATGAGCAGTTCTTC | CASSLWTSGGTFNEQFF
TRBD1 | TRBJ1-1 | TRBV5-1 | . | TGCGCCAGCAGCTTGGAGGCAGGGGGCAGAATGAACACTGAAGCTTTCTTT | CASSLEAGGRMNTEAFF
TRBD1 | TRBJ1-2 | TRBV6-5 | . | TGTGCCAGCTCCCTTGGACAGGCCTATGGCTACACCTTC | CASSLGQAYGYTF
. | TRBJ1-1 | TRBV3-1/TRBV3-2 | . | TGTGCCAGCAGCCAAGCTAGGAGGGAAGCTTTCTTT | CASSQARREAFF
TRBD2 | TRBJ2-5 | TRBV6-5 | . | TGTGCCAGCAGTCGACCCGCGGGGGGCAAAGAGACCCAGTACTTC | CASSRPAGGKETQYF
. | TRBJ1-2 | TRBV5-6 | . | TGTGCCAGCAGCTTGCAGGGGCCGCCGGGCGGCTACACCTTC | CASSLQGPPGGYTF
. | TRBJ2-5 | TRBV7-8 | . | TGTGCCAGCAGCTTAGTGAGTCCGGAGAGCCAAGAGACCCAGTACTTC | CASSLVSPESQETQYF
. | TRBJ2-2 | TRBV4-1 | once | TGCGCCAGCAGCCAAGGTAGCGCCTACACCGGGGAGCTGTTTTTT | CASSQGSAYTGELFF
TRBD1 | TRBJ2-7 | TRBV5-6 | once | TGTGCCAGCACCCAGACAGGGTTCGGCTACGAGCAGTACTTC | CASTQTGFGYEQYF
TRBD2 | TRBJ2-2 | TRBV5-1 | . | TGCGCCAGCAGGAAAACTAGCGGGGGGATTTCAGGCGGGGAGCTGTTTTTT | CASRKTSGGISGGELFF
TRBD1 | TRBJ1-6 | TRBV6-5 | . | TGTGCCAGCAGTCTGACGACAGGGAGAAATTCACCCCTCCACTTT | CASSLTTGRNSPLHF
TRBD1 | TRBJ2-7 | TRBV6-5 | . | TGTGCCAGCAGTTATTCCGGGACAGGGGACGAGCAGTACTTC | CASSYSGTGDEQYF
TRBD2 | TRBJ2-1 | TRBV6-1 | . | TGTGCCAGCAGTGAAGTTGGGACTAGCGTCGATGAGCAGTTCTTC | CASSEVGTSVDEQFF
TRBD1 | TRBJ1-2 | TRBV2 | . | TGTGCCAGCAGTGGGCCGGGACAGGGTCACTATGGCTACACCTTC | CASSGPGQGHYGYTF
TRBD1 | TRBJ2-3 | TRBV24-1 | . | TGTGCCACCAGTGATCCCCCTGGGACAGGCGAGAGCACAGATACGCAGTATTTT | CATSDPPGTGESTDTQYF
. | TRBJ2-7 | TRBV5-1 | . | TGCGCCAGCAGCTCACCAGAGAGGGGGTCCTACGAGCAGTACTTC | CASSSPERGSYEQYF
TRBD2 | TRBJ2-3 | TRBV3-1/TRBV3-2 | . | TGTGCCAGCAGCTTACAGCCGGGACTAGCGGGGGAAGCCACAGATACGCAGTATTTT | CASSLQPGLAGEATDTQYF
TRBD1 | TRBJ2-3 | TRBV29-1 | . | TGCACAGGACAGGGGGTGTCAGATACGCAGTATTTT | CTGQGVSDTQYF
. | TRBJ2-2 | TRBV19 | . | TGTGCCAGTAGTATCCGCGAGGGCTCGGAGCTGTTTTTT | CASSIREGSELFF
TRBD2 | TRBJ2-3 | TRBV19 | once | TGTGCCAGTAGCGGGGGGACGATAATCACAGATACGCAGTATTTT | CASSGGTIITDTQYF
TRBD1 | TRBJ2-1 | TRBV5-1 | . | TGCGCCAGCAGCGCGAGGACAGGGTCCCATGAGCAGTTCTTC | CASSARTGSHEQFF
. | TRBJ2-7 | TRBV6-6 | . | TGTGCCAGCAGTTACGGGTCTTCGTTACTAGAGGACGAGCAGTACTTC | CASSYGSSLLEDEQYF
TRBD1 | TRBJ1-2 | TRBV3-1/TRBV3-2 | . | TGTGCCAGCAGCTCCGGGCAGGGGGGAGGCTATGGCTACACCTTC | CASSSGQGGGYGYTF
. | TRBJ2-1 | TRBV4-2 | . | TGTGCCAGCAGCCAAGTGGGTTTGGGGGGGGCTAGGTCTTCAGCTTGGTTCTTC | CASSQVGLGGARSSAWFF
TRBD1 | TRBJ1-6 | TRBV18 | once | TGTGCCACCCGGACAGGGAATAATTCACCCCTCCACTTT | CATRTGNNSPLHF
. | TRBJ1-4 | TRBV29-1 | . | TGCAGCGTTGTTGCGAACAGTGAAAAACTGTTTTTT | CSVVANSEKLFF
TRBD2 | TRBJ2-1 | TRBV7-6 | few | TGTGCCAGCAGCTTAGCGCGAAGCGGGGGAAGACCCTACAATGAGCAGTTCTTC | CASSLARSGGRPYNEQFF
. | TRBJ1-5 | TRBV7-3 | . | TGTGCCAGCAGCTTAAAAGGCGGAAATCACAATCAGCCCCAGCATTTT | CASSLKGGNHNQPQHF
TRBD1 | TRBJ1-1 | TRBV25-1 | . | TGTGCCAGCACACGACAGGGGGCGCACACTGAAGCTTTCTTT | CASTRQGAHTEAFF
TRBD1 | TRBJ2-6 | TRBV18 | once | TGTGCCAGCTCGCTCAGACAGGGCTCTGGGGCCAACGTCCTGACTTTC | CASSLRQGSGANVLTF
. | TRBJ1-6 | TRBV7-8 | . | TGTGCCAGCAGCTTAGACCCCGGGAGCTCCTATAATTCACCCCTCCACTTT | CASSLDPGSSYNSPLHF
. | TRBJ1-2 | TRBV29-1 | . | TGCAGCGTTGTCGGGGGAACTATGGGCTACACCTTC | CSVVGGTMGYTF
. | TRBJ2-2 | TRBV6-2/TRBV6-3 | . | TGTGCCAGCAGTCAAAACAGGGTTACCGGGGAGCTGTTTTTT | CASSQNRVTGELFF
. | TRBJ2-1 | TRBV12-3/TRBV12-4 | . | TGTGCCAGCCGTTACGGGGAATACAATGAGCAGTTCTTC | CASRYGEYNEQFF
. | TRBJ2-5 | TRBV1 | . | TGCACCAGCAGCCAAGTTACCGGGGTAGGCCAAGAGACCCAGTACTTC | CTSSQVTGVGQETQYF
TRBD2 | TRBJ2-5 | TRBV7-2 | . | TGTGCCAGCTCTCCCAGTTGGACTAGCGGGACCCAGTACTTC | CASSPSWTSGTQYF
. | TRBJ2-5 | TRBV7-2 | once | TGTGCCAGCACCCGACTCGAGACTATGCAAAAGACCCAGTACTTC | CASTRLETMQKTQYF
TRBD1 | TRBJ1-1 | TRBV2 | . | TGTGCCGGAGAAGACAGGGCTGTATCTTTCTTT | CAGEDRAVSFF
TRBD2 | TRBJ2-3 | TRBV11-3 | . | TGTGCCAGCAGCTCCCGAGCGGGGGGGCGCACAGATACGCAGTATTTT | CASSSRAGGRTDTQYF
. | TRBJ2-7 | TRBV19 | few | TGTGCCAGTAGTATAGGAGGGAGCTCCTACGAGCAGTACTTC | CASSIGGSSYEQYF
TRBD2 | TRBJ2-7 | TRBV9 | . | TGTGCCAGCAGCGAAAGGAGCGGGGCGTCCTACGAGCAGTACTTC | CASSERSGASYEQYF
TRBD1 | TRBJ2-7 | TRBV19 | . | TGTGCCAGTAGCCCCGGGACAGGGGCCTACGAGCAGTACTTC | CASSPGTGAYEQYF
. | TRBJ1-5 | TRBV2 | . | TGTGCCAGCAGTGAAGAGACAGGAAGAAATCAGCCCCAGCATTTT | CASSEETGRNQPQHF
TRBD1 | TRBJ1-4 | TRBV19 | . | TGTGCCAGTAGATCCCTGGGGACAGGCACCGAAAAACTGTTTTTT | CASRSLGTGTEKLFF
TRBD2 | TRBJ2-2 | TRBV7-2 | few | TGTGCCAGCAGCCCCGGAACTAGCGGGGGGACCGGGGAGCTGTTTTTT | CASSPGTSGGTGELFF